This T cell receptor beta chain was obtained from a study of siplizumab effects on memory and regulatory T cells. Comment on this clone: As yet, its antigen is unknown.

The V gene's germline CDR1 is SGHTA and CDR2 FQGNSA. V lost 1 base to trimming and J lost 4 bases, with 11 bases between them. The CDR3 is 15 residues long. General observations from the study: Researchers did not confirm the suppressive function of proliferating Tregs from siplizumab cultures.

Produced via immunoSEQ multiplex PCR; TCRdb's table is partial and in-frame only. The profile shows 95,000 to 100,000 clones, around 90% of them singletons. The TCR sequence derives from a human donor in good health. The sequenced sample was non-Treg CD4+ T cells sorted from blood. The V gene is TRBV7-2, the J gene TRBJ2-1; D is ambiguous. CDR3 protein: CASSLVSEAYNEQFF. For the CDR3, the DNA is TGTGCCAGCAGCTTAGTATCGGAAGCTTACAATGAGCAGTTCTTC.